The clone carrying this T cell receptor beta chain was observed many times. Its antigen is as yet unknown. The data were taken from a study of T cells in Graves' hyperthyroidism and ophthalmopathy. RNA transcripts provided the source from which TCR beta CDR3 regions were amplified. Using the HTBI primer set, a first-round RT-PCR was run on the TCR CDR3. MiXCR was run by TCRdb on the multiplex PCR reads, yielding one entry per CDR3 protein. The sample consists of approximately 520,000 distinct CDR3 sequences, around 21% of them appearing once. Trimming stripped 3 bases from V and 3 bases from J, with 9 bases between. The CDR3 is 14 residues long. General study points: In simple terms, a model built on 13 V-J features told ophthalmopathy apart from stable hyperthyroidism. Most expanded thyroid clonotypes above 0.001 recurred in blood. Prediction of ophthalmopathy progression came a median 6.5 months pre-onset.

Every diagnosis used clinical symptoms, serum thyroxine and TRAb, thyroid ultrasound and orbital computed tomography. Sequences were obtained from blood. The chain recombines TRBV12-3 or TRBV12-4 with TRBJ1-5, with unresolved D. This receptor was obtained from a man aged 18 to 29 with Graves' hyperthyroidism. In nucleotides, the CDR3 is TGTGCCAGCAGTTTTAGGGAGCCCAATCAGCCCCAGCATTTT. Its protein product is CASSFREPNQPQHF.